The clone carrying this T cell receptor beta chain was counted at least ten times. The sample comes from a study of T cells in Graves' hyperthyroidism and ophthalmopathy. RNA transcripts provided the source from which TCR beta CDR3 regions were amplified. First-round RT-PCR with HTBI primers amplified the TCR CDR3 region. From the multiplex PCR reads, TCRdb called clonotypes with MiXCR, one entry per CDR3 protein. The sample shows fewer than 750,000 distinct CDR3 sequences, roughly 46% of them seen only once. The CDR3 totals 11 residues. Trimming cost V 6 bases and J 2 bases, with 8 bases left between them. The germline gives CDR1 SQVTM, CDR2 ANQGSEA.

The sequence derives from a woman aged 18-30 years with Graves' hyperthyroidism. The sequenced sample was peripheral blood or thyroid tissue (not recorded which). The chain is built from TRBV29-1 and TRBJ2-7; D may be TRBD1 (5 bases). Here the CDR3 reads CSVGPTYEQYF. The CDR3, as DNA: TGCAGCGTGGGGCCCACCTACGAGCAGTACTTC.